A selection of T cell receptor beta chains follows, all from one sample in a study of T-cell memory formation after mild COVID-19. TCRdb recomputed calls from the 5' RACE reads with MiXCR, one row per CDR3 protein. Of about half a million distinct CDR3 sequences in the sample, 15% to 20% were seen once. The sequencing sample was made of PBMCs or a T cell subset sorted from them (not recorded which). The receptor source for this set is an adult woman who had mild COVID-19 (a few samples of this study predate the infection). Cell type and time point are not known. CDR3s include the opening cysteine and the closing phenylalanine or tryptophan. A D gene is named only where the DNA matches it firmly. Rows give clone size only sometimes, using once, few, many, or a class for an expanded clone.

d_gene: .; abundance: .; v_gene: TRBV6-5; j_gene: TRBJ1-1; CDR3nt: TGTGCCAGCAGTTCTACCGGGACGACACGGGCTTTCTTT; CDR3aa: CASSSTGTTRAFF
d_gene: .; abundance: few; v_gene: TRBV14; j_gene: TRBJ2-3; CDR3nt: TGTGCCAGCAGCCAAGATCTTGACCCAAGGGGCACAGATACGCAGTATTTT; CDR3aa: CASSQDLDPRGTDTQYF
d_gene: .; abundance: .; v_gene: TRBV7-9; j_gene: TRBJ1-1; CDR3nt: TGTGCCAGCAGCTTCCCCCAGGGATCTCAAAATGAAGCTTTCTTT; CDR3aa: CASSFPQGSQNEAFF
d_gene: TRBD1; abundance: few; v_gene: TRBV7-2; j_gene: TRBJ1-5; CDR3nt: TGTGCCAGCAGCTTGGGACAGACTATCAATCAGCCCCAGCATTTT; CDR3aa: CASSLGQTINQPQHF
d_gene: .; abundance: many; v_gene: TRBV18; j_gene: TRBJ2-7; CDR3nt: TGTGCCAGCTCACCACCGGGCGGTACCTACGAGCAGTACTTC; CDR3aa: CASSPPGGTYEQYF
d_gene: .; abundance: few; v_gene: TRBV3-1; j_gene: TRBJ1-5; CDR3nt: TGTGCCAGCAGCCCAGATACGGACGTCAATCAGCCCCAGCATTTT; CDR3aa: CASSPDTDVNQPQHF
d_gene: .; abundance: .; v_gene: TRBV5-1; j_gene: TRBJ2-7; CDR3nt: TGCGCCAGCAATTTTCCCCCCTTGGGTTACGAGCAGTACTTC; CDR3aa: CASNFPPLGYEQYF
d_gene: .; abundance: .; v_gene: TRBV12-3/TRBV12-4; j_gene: TRBJ2-3; CDR3nt: TGTGCCAGCAGTTTAGCGCGGAGCAACCGCGGAGATACGCAGTATTTT; CDR3aa: CASSLARSNRGDTQYF
d_gene: .; abundance: .; v_gene: TRBV7-9; j_gene: TRBJ2-7; CDR3nt: TGTGCCAGCAGTCCCTCGCGGGGAGTAGAGACCTACGAGCAGTACTTC; CDR3aa: CASSPSRGVETYEQYF
d_gene: .; abundance: .; v_gene: TRBV12-3/TRBV12-4; j_gene: TRBJ2-5; CDR3nt: TGTGCCAGCAGGGCGCTGATCGGCGGCTCACAAGAGACCCAGTACTTC; CDR3aa: CASRALIGGSQETQYF
d_gene: .; abundance: .; v_gene: TRBV3-1; j_gene: TRBJ1-1; CDR3nt: TGTGCCAGCAGCCAAGTTCAGGGCAATGAAGCTTTCTTT; CDR3aa: CASSQVQGNEAFF
d_gene: .; abundance: few; v_gene: TRBV29-1; j_gene: TRBJ1-1; CDR3nt: TGCAGCGTTTTGAAAGGTAACACTGAAGCTTTCTTT; CDR3aa: CSVLKGNTEAFF
d_gene: TRBD2; abundance: .; v_gene: TRBV12-3/TRBV12-4; j_gene: TRBJ2-7; CDR3nt: TGTGCCAGCACCCTAGCGGGGGGGCCCTACGAGCAGTACTTC; CDR3aa: CASTLAGGPYEQYF
d_gene: .; abundance: .; v_gene: TRBV6-6; j_gene: TRBJ1-5; CDR3nt: TGTGCCAGCAGTTACGGAGGGGCGGGGGGCAATCAGCCCCAGCATTTT; CDR3aa: CASSYGGAGGNQPQHF
d_gene: .; abundance: few; v_gene: TRBV13; j_gene: TRBJ2-3; CDR3nt: TGTGCCAGCAGCCCCCCTCGGGGGTTGAGCACAGATACGCAGTATTTT; CDR3aa: CASSPPRGLSTDTQYF
d_gene: .; abundance: .; v_gene: TRBV27; j_gene: TRBJ2-2; CDR3nt: TGTGCCAGCAGGGAGGGGCACGAAGCCGGGGAGCTGTTTTTT; CDR3aa: CASREGHEAGELFF
d_gene: TRBD1; abundance: .; v_gene: TRBV7-9; j_gene: TRBJ2-7; CDR3nt: TGTGCCAGCAGCTCCGCAGGGGGTGAGCAGTACTTC; CDR3aa: CASSSAGGEQYF
d_gene: TRBD1; abundance: .; v_gene: TRBV7-9; j_gene: TRBJ2-1; CDR3nt: TGTGCCAGCAGCGAGGGACAGGGGGGATCCTACAATGAGCAGTTCTTC; CDR3aa: CASSEGQGGSYNEQFF
d_gene: .; abundance: .; v_gene: TRBV25-1; j_gene: TRBJ1-1; CDR3nt: TGTGCCAGCAGTCTAAACACGGGCACTGAAGCTTTCTTT; CDR3aa: CASSLNTGTEAFF
d_gene: .; abundance: .; v_gene: TRBV3-1; j_gene: TRBJ1-2; CDR3nt: TGTGCCAGCAGCCATCTGGGCAGGGCGTATGGCTACACCTTC; CDR3aa: CASSHLGRAYGYTF
d_gene: TRBD1; abundance: .; v_gene: TRBV5-1; j_gene: TRBJ1-6; CDR3nt: TGCGCCAGCAGACAGGGGGAGAATTCACCCCTCCACTTT; CDR3aa: CASRQGENSPLHF
d_gene: .; abundance: few; v_gene: TRBV7-2; j_gene: TRBJ1-2; CDR3nt: TGTGCCAGCAGGGGGCGAGGTTATGGCTACACCTTC; CDR3aa: CASRGRGYGYTF
d_gene: .; abundance: .; v_gene: TRBV6-4; j_gene: TRBJ2-1; CDR3nt: TGTGCCAGCAGCCGCCGGGAGAACAATGAGCAGTTCTTC; CDR3aa: CASSRRENNEQFF
d_gene: TRBD2; abundance: .; v_gene: TRBV5-5; j_gene: TRBJ2-1; CDR3nt: TGTGCCAGCAGCTCTCTAGCGGTACAAAATGAGCAGTTCTTC; CDR3aa: CASSSLAVQNEQFF
d_gene: TRBD1; abundance: .; v_gene: TRBV30; j_gene: TRBJ1-2; CDR3nt: TGTGCCTACAGGGGCTATGGCTACACCTTC; CDR3aa: CAYRGYGYTF
d_gene: .; abundance: few; v_gene: TRBV18; j_gene: TRBJ2-2; CDR3nt: TGTGCCAGCTCACCGCAGGGTGACACCGGGGAGCTGTTTTTT; CDR3aa: CASSPQGDTGELFF
d_gene: TRBD2; abundance: few; v_gene: TRBV12-3/TRBV12-4; j_gene: TRBJ2-5; CDR3nt: TGTGCCAGCAGGAGAGATGGGACTAGCGGGGGACAAGAGACCCAGTACTTC; CDR3aa: CASRRDGTSGGQETQYF
d_gene: TRBD2; abundance: .; v_gene: TRBV24-1; j_gene: TRBJ2-2; CDR3nt: TGTGCCACCAGTGATCTTCCCAGGACTAGCGGGGAGCGGGAGCTGTTTTTT; CDR3aa: CATSDLPRTSGERELFF
d_gene: TRBD2; abundance: .; v_gene: TRBV7-9; j_gene: TRBJ2-4; CDR3nt: TGTGCCAGCAGCCCGGGGGGTAATTGGGCCAAAAACATTCAGTACTTC; CDR3aa: CASSPGGNWAKNIQYF
d_gene: TRBD2; abundance: .; v_gene: TRBV3-1; j_gene: TRBJ2-2; CDR3nt: TGTGCCAGCAGCCGACCGGGACTAGCTAGCACCGGGGAGCTGTTTTTT; CDR3aa: CASSRPGLASTGELFF
d_gene: .; abundance: .; v_gene: TRBV20-1; j_gene: TRBJ1-6; CDR3nt: TGCAGTGCTAGAGATCCAGGCAGGGATAATTCACCCCTCCACTTT; CDR3aa: CSARDPGRDNSPLHF
d_gene: .; abundance: few; v_gene: TRBV24-1; j_gene: TRBJ2-5; CDR3nt: TGTGCCACCAGTGATTCCCTCCGCTCTGGGGGTGAGACCCAGTACTTC; CDR3aa: CATSDSLRSGGETQYF
d_gene: .; abundance: many; v_gene: TRBV20-1; j_gene: TRBJ1-5; CDR3nt: TGCAGTGCTCTCAAGGGGGGGATTAGCAATCAGCCCCAGCATTTT; CDR3aa: CSALKGGISNQPQHF
d_gene: TRBD2; abundance: few; v_gene: TRBV29-1; j_gene: TRBJ2-7; CDR3nt: TGCAGCGTTGCCTCAGCGGGGGGTCTGTACGAGCAGTACTTC; CDR3aa: CSVASAGGLYEQYF
d_gene: .; abundance: few; v_gene: TRBV7-2; j_gene: TRBJ1-1; CDR3nt: TGTGCCAGCAGCTTAGCCGGCGGACTCGACACTGAAGCTTTCTTT; CDR3aa: CASSLAGGLDTEAFF
d_gene: .; abundance: few; v_gene: TRBV7-9; j_gene: TRBJ2-1; CDR3nt: TGTGCCAGCAGCACCCGGGGCAGTGAGCAGTTCTTC; CDR3aa: CASSTRGSEQFF
d_gene: .; abundance: .; v_gene: TRBV10-3; j_gene: TRBJ1-5; CDR3nt: TGTGCCATAGGGGCCGGCAGCAATCAGCCCCAGCATTTT; CDR3aa: CAIGAGSNQPQHF
d_gene: .; abundance: .; v_gene: TRBV4-1; j_gene: TRBJ2-7; CDR3nt: TGCGCCAGCAGCCCCTCAAAGGATTTTACCTACGAGCAGTACTTC; CDR3aa: CASSPSKDFTYEQYF
d_gene: .; abundance: few; v_gene: TRBV24-1; j_gene: TRBJ2-1; CDR3nt: TGTGCCACCGCTCGGCAGGGGTTAAACAATGAGCAGTTCTTC; CDR3aa: CATARQGLNNEQFF
d_gene: .; abundance: few; v_gene: TRBV12-3/TRBV12-4; j_gene: TRBJ2-2; CDR3nt: TGTGCCAGCAGTTACGGCAGGACGACCGGGGAGCTGTTTTTT; CDR3aa: CASSYGRTTGELFF
d_gene: .; abundance: .; v_gene: TRBV9; j_gene: TRBJ2-1; CDR3nt: TGTGCCAGCAGCGTAGGCATCAGTGAGCAGTTCTTC; CDR3aa: CASSVGISEQFF